Shown below are 21 T cell receptor beta chains from a single sample sequenced in a study of metastatic and nonmetastatic thyroid tumors. Treatment of any kind had been given to no patient before thyroid surgery. TCRdb re-called the PCR reads via MiXCR. The sample has some 7,300 clones, under 45% seen once; the top ten hold less than 25%. The sequencing input was tumor tissue. The receptors derive from a female donor with papillary thyroid cancer or a benign thyroid nodule (not recorded which). Some clones in this sample may be carry-over from other donors' samples.

The chain combines TRBV6-2 or TRBV6-3 with TRBJ2-7; D unclear. CDR1 is MNHEY, CDR2 SVGEGT, per germline. This CDR3 region has 12 residues. Trimming cost V 6 bases and J 0 bases, with 6 bases left between them. CDR3 sequence reads: CASSLLSYEQYF. The CDR3 DNA is TGTGCCAGCAGCCTCCTCTCCTACGAGCAGTACTTC.

V is TRBV4-3 and J is TRBJ2-2; D call uncertain. Germline-derived CDR1 and CDR2 are LGHNA and YSLEER. CDR3 size: 17 residues. V was shortened by 2 bases and J by 0 bases, with 13 bases between the two germline ends. The CDR3 DNA reads as TGCGCCAGCAGCCAATACATCGGTGGGTCGAACACCGGGGAGCTGTTTTTT. It specifies CASSQYIGGSNTGELFF.

This clone has more than one count but fewer than ten. The V gene is TRBV19, the J gene TRBJ2-3; D not certain. The V gene lost 4 bases and the J gene lost 6 bases, with 11 bases spanning the gap. Germline V CDR1 and CDR2: LNHDA, SQIVND (reference sequence). The CDR3 runs to 13 residues. In nucleotides, the CDR3 is TGTGCCAGTAGTACCGAAATAACCGATACGCAGTATTTT. Its protein product is CASSTEITDTQYF.

This clone was counted between two and nine times. This chain's CDR3 is CASTTSSSYEQYF. The CDR3 DNA reads TGTGCCAGCACTACCAGCAGCTCCTACGAGCAGTACTTC. The V gene is TRBV28, the J gene TRBJ2-7, with D unresolved. Germline lookup yields CDR1 MDHEN and CDR2 SYDVKM. V was pared by 7 bases and J by 0 bases, with 10 bases between. The CDR3 runs to 13 residues.

This chain links TRBV20-1 with TRBJ2-7; 14 positions match TRBD2. The V gene end was trimmed by 5 bases and the J gene end by 3 bases; junction bases not matched to a gene: 9. This CDR3 contains 16 residues. CDR1 DFQATT and CDR2 SNEGSKA come from the germline V gene (reference sequence). The DNA for the CDR3 is TGCAGTGCTTTAGACAGCGGACTAGCGGGGGGCTACGAGCAGTACTTC. Protein product: CSALDSGLAGGYEQYF.

The rearrangement links TRBV6-1 to TRBJ1-6, with D uncertain. Trimming removed 5 bases from V and 10 bases from J, with 12 bases in between. The CDR3 extends over 13 amino acids. From germline, CDR1 is MNHNS and CDR2 SASEGT. CDR3 sequence: CASSSAVGSPLHF. For the CDR3, the DNA is TGTGCCAGCAGTTCGGCGGTCGGCTCACCCCTCCACTTT.

The V and J genes are TRBV7-9 and TRBJ2-3, with unresolved D. Germline lookup yields CDR1 SEHNR and CDR2 FQNEAQ (reference sequence). V dropped 0 bases and J dropped 4 bases, with 8 bases sitting between them. The CDR3 consists of 14 residues. The DNA for the CDR3 is TGTGCCAGCAGCTTAGCGCTCGGCGCAGATACGCAGTATTTT. Translated: CASSLALGADTQYF.

The chain uses TRBV6-2 or TRBV6-3 and TRBJ1-3; D unclear. CDR1 and CDR2 from the germline V gene are MNHEY and SVGEGT. The CDR3 consists of 16 residues. V lost 6 bases and J lost 0, with 15 bases in between. The CDR3, as DNA: TGTGCCAGCAGGCTGACCGCAGGCCACTCTGGAAACACCATATATTTT. Its translation is CASRLTAGHSGNTIYF.

CDR3 nucleotides: TGTGCCAGCAGCGAAAATACGGCCTACGAGCAGTACTTC. This sequence encodes CASSENTAYEQYF. J is TRBJ2-7 and V is TRBV6-1; D is unresolved. The germline V gene has CDR1 MNHNS and CDR2 SASEGT. The CDR3 is made up of 13 amino acids. Trimming left V 6 bases short and J 2 bases short, with 11 bases between.

This clone was counted between two and nine times. The chain recombines TRBV19 with TRBJ2-6, with D unresolved. This CDR3 comprises 14 residues. The V gene lost 2 bases and the J gene lost 0 bases, with 2 bases spanning the gap. The V gene's germline CDR1 is LNHDA and CDR2 SQIVND (reference sequence). The CDR3 spells CASSITSGANVLTF. The CDR3 region has the DNA TGTGCCAGTAGTATAACCTCTGGGGCCAACGTCCTGACTTTC. Looking up the rest from reference TRBV19 and TRBJ2-6 gives the full variable domain: DGGITQSPKYLFRKEGQNVTLSCEQNLNHDAMYWYRQDPGQGLRLIYYSQIVNDFQKGDIAEGYSVSREKKESFPLTVTSAQKNPTAFYLCASSITSGANVLTFGAGSRLTVL.

The V and J genes are TRBV19 and TRBJ2-7; TRBD1 might be the D (6 bases). From germline, CDR1 is LNHDA and CDR2 SQIVND (reference sequence). The germline V and J ends were trimmed by 3 bases and 6 bases, with 18 bases remaining between them. This CDR3 is 15 amino acids long. The CDR3 DNA sequence: TGTGCCAGTAGTATTATCCGGACAGACCTCTCCGAGCAGTACTTC. Residues: CASSIIRTDLSEQYF.

CDR3 protein: CASSLESSYNSPLHF. DNA for the CDR3: TGCGCCAGCAGCTTGGAGAGCTCCTATAATTCACCCCTCCACTTT. The chain recombines TRBV5-1 with TRBJ1-6; D remains unclear. V was clipped by 0 bases and J by 0 bases, with 4 bases between them. The CDR3 extends over 15 amino acids. Germline V CDR1 and CDR2: SGHRS, YFSETQ. Looking up the rest from reference TRBV5-1 and TRBJ1-6 gives the full variable domain: KAGVTQTPRYLIKTRGQQVTLSCSPISGHRSVSWYQQTPGQGLQFLFEYFSETQRNKGNFPGRFSGRQFSNSRSEMNVSTLELGDSALYLCASSLESSYNSPLHFGNGTRLTVT.

This clone was seen a few times. The rearrangement links TRBV27 to TRBJ1-1; 7 bases match TRBD1. The germline gives CDR1 MNHEY, CDR2 SMNVEV (reference sequence). CDR3 length: 15 amino acids. After removal of 5 bases from V and 1 base from J, the junction contained 7 bases not matched to a gene. CDR3 in amino acids: CASSQLRDRNTEAFF. DNA for the CDR3: TGTGCCAGCAGTCAGTTAAGGGACAGGAACACTGAAGCTTTCTTT.

This clone was seen at least ten times. The V and J genes are TRBV6-1 and TRBJ1-1; D is unresolved. The CDR3 extends over 13 amino acids. Germline CDR1 reads MNHNS; CDR2 reads SASEGT. The V end was cut by 8 bases, the J end by 2 bases, with 12 bases between. CDR3 nucleotides: TGTGCCAGCGGACGAACAGAAAACACTGAAGCTTTCTTT. This gives the protein CASGRTENTEAFF.

The chain joins TRBV11-2 to TRBJ1-2; D is ambiguous. CDR3 length equals 14 residues. With 0 bases removed from V and 4 bases from J, the gap between germline ends came to 9 bases. CDR1 is SGHAT, CDR2 FQNNGV, per germline. The CDR3 here is CASSLDVPVYGYTF. The DNA of the CDR3 is TGTGCCAGCAGCTTAGATGTCCCGGTCTATGGCTACACCTTC.

This chain's CDR3 is CASSLQGNGNTIYF. CDR3 DNA: TGTGCCAGCAGTTTACAGGGAAACGGAAACACCATATATTTT. V usage is TRBV28 and J usage is TRBJ1-3, with D perhaps matching TRBD1 (5 bases). The V end lost 2 bases, the J end lost 4 bases, and 9 bases lay between the germline ends. CDR1 and CDR2 (germline): MDHEN, SYDVKM. CDR3 length equals 14 residues.

This chain connects TRBV30 to TRBJ1-1, with D possibly matching TRBD1 (6 bases). CDR1 is GTSNPN and CDR2 is SVGIG in the germline V gene (reference sequence). With 3 bases removed from V and 2 bases from J, the gap between germline ends came to 16 bases. The CDR3 is 15 residues long. The CDR3 reads CAWRRQARFNTEAFF. Written as DNA, the CDR3 is TGTGCCTGGAGGCGACAGGCTCGGTTTAACACTGAAGCTTTCTTT.

This chain connects TRBV3-1 to TRBJ2-7; TRBD2 aligns across 8 bases. The germline V gene encodes CDR1 LGHDT and CDR2 YNNKEL (reference sequence). V lost 4 bases and J lost 3; bases outside the gene matches: 5. CDR3 size: 14 residues. The CDR3, as DNA: TGTGCCAGCAGCCGCAAAACTAGCGGCTACGAGCAGTACTTC. This translates into CASSRKTSGYEQYF.

The chain has TRBV7-2 and TRBJ2-2; possibly TRBD2 for D (6 bases). CDR1 SGHTA and CDR2 FQGNSA come from the germline V gene. The CDR3 loop spans 15 amino acids. V was shortened by 5 bases and J by 10 bases, with 20 bases between the two germline ends. The CDR3 DNA sequence: TGTGCCAGCAGCGAGGTCGGAGGGGTCACTGTGGAGCTGTTTTTT. It encodes CASSEVGGVTVELFF.

In this sample, this clone turned up a few times. The chain uses TRBV6-1 and TRBJ2-5; D remains unclear. The CDR3 totals 16 residues. Trimming shortened V by 1 base and J by 1 base, and 13 bases separated the two germline ends. Germline assignment: CDR1 MNHNS and CDR2 SASEGT. CDR3 loop: CASSEGGGEFQETQYF. CDR3 coding DNA: TGTGCCAGCAGTGAAGGGGGTGGTGAATTCCAAGAGACCCAGTACTTC.

The V and J genes are TRBV4-2 and TRBJ2-7; 15 bases fit TRBD2. V lost 4 bases and J lost 1; bases outside the gene matches: 17. Germline V CDR1 and CDR2: LGHNA, YNFKEQ. The CDR3 is made up of 21 amino acids. The DNA of the CDR3 is TGTGCCAGCAGCCCGACCGGACAGGGACTAGCGGGAGGTCATTCTTCCTACGAGCAGTACTTC. Its translation: CASSPTGQGLAGGHSSYEQYF.